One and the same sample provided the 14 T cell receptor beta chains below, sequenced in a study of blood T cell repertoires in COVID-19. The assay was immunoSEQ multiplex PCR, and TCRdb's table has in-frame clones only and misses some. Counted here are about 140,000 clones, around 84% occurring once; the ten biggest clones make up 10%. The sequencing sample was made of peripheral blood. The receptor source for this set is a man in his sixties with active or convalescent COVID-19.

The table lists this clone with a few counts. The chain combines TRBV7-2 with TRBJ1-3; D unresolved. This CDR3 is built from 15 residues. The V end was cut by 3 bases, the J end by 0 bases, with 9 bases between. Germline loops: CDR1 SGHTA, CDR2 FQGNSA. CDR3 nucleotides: TGTGCCAGCAGCTTCGGCGGACTCTCTGGAAACACCATATATTTT. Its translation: CASSFGGLSGNTIYF.

For the CDR3, the DNA is TGTGCCAGCAACCGAGGGGGCGAGGGCTATGGCTACACCTTC. Its protein product is CASNRGGEGYGYTF. V and J are TRBV6-5 and TRBJ1-2, with TRBD1 matching 7 bases. J lost 4 bases, V lost 7 bases, and 9 bases had no gene match. This CDR3 is built from 14 residues. CDR1 and CDR2 (germline): MNHEY, SVGAGI.

CDR3 nucleotide sequence: TGTGCCAGCAGTTACGCCGGGACAGGGGGGGACGAGCAGTACTTC. Translating it yields CASSYAGTGGDEQYF. The rearrangement uses TRBV6-5 and TRBJ2-7; 11 bases align to TRBD1. The germline CDR1 and CDR2 sequences are MNHEY and SVGAGI. CDR3 length: 15 amino acids. V lost 2 bases to trimming and J lost 5 bases; unmatched junction nucleotides: 5.

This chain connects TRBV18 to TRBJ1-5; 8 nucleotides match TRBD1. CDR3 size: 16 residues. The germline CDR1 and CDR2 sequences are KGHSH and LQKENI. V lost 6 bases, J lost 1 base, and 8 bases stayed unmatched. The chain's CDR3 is CASSPPGQGSNQPQHF. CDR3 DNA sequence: TGTGCCAGCTCGCCCCCAGGACAGGGAAGCAATCAGCCCCAGCATTTT.

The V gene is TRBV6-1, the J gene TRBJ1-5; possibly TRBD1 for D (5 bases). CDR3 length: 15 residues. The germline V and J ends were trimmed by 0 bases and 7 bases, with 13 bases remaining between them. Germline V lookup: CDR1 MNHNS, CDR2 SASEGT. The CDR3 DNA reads TGTGCCAGCAGTGAAGCCGGGCAGGGAGGCCAGCCCCAGCATTTT. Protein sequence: CASSEAGQGGQPQHF.

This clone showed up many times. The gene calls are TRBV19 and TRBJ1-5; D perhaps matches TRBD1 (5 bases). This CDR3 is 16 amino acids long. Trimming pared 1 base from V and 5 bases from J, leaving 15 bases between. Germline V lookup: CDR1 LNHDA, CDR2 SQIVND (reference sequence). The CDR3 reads CASSIGWGGDYQPQHF. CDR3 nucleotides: TGTGCCAGTAGTATAGGATGGGGAGGGGATTATCAGCCCCAGCATTTT.

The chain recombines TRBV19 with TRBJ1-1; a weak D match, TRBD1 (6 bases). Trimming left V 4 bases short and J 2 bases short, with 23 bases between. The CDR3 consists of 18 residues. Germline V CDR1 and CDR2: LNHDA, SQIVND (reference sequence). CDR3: CASSRIQVFGQLNTEAFF. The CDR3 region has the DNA TGTGCCAGTAGTAGAATACAGGTCTTTGGACAGCTAAACACTGAAGCTTTCTTT.

This chain's CDR3 is CASSIWLQETQYF. The CDR3 DNA sequence: TGTGCCAGTAGTATATGGCTCCAAGAGACCCAGTACTTC. The chain joins TRBV19 to TRBJ2-5; D not resolved. Germline loops: CDR1 LNHDA, CDR2 SQIVND (reference sequence). The CDR3 is made up of 13 amino acids. V lost 2 bases and J lost 1, with 5 bases in between.

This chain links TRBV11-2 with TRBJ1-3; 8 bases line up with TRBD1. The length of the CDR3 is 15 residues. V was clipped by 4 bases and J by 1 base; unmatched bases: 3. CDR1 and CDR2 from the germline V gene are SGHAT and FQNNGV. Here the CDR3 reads CASSSRQGSGNTIYF. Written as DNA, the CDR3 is TGTGCCAGCAGCTCCCGACAGGGGTCTGGAAACACCATATATTTT.

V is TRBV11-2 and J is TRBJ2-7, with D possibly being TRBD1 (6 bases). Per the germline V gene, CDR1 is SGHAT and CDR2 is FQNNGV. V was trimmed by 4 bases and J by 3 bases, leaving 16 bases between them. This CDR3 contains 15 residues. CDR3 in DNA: TGTGCCAGCAGCTGGGGTCCAGGGGAACACTACGAGCAGTACGTC. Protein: CASSWGPGEHYEQYV.

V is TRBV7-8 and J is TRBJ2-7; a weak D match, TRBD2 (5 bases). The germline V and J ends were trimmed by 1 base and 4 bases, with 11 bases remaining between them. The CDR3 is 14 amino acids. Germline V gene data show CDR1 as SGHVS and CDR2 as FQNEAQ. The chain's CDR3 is CASSLEEGHYEQYV. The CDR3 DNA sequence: TGTGCCAGCAGCTTAGAAGAGGGCCATTACGAGCAGTACGTC.

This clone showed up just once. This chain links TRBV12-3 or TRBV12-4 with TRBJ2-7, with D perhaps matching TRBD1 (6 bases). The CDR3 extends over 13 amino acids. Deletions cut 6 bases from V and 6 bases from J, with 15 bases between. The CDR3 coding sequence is TGTGCCAGCAGCCCCCGGGCAGGGGCCGAGCAGTACTTC. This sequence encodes CASSPRAGAEQYF.

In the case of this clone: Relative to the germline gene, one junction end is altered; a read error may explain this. CDR3 protein: CASSFLSGGTGELFF. In nucleotides, the CDR3 is TGTGCTAGCAGCTTTTTGTCGGGGGGCACCGGGGAGCTGTTTTTT. The rearrangement joins TRBV7-7 to TRBJ2-2; TRBD2 matches 7 bases. This CDR3 has 15 residues. The germline CDR1 and CDR2 sequences are SSHAT and FNYEAQ (reference sequence).

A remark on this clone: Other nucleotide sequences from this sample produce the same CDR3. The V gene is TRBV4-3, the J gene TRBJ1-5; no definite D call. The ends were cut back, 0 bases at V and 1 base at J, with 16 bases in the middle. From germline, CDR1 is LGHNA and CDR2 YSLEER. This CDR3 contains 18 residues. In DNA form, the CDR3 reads TGCGCCAGCAGCCAAGAACCCCACGGGAGTCGGAGCAATCAGCCCCAGCATTTT. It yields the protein CASSQEPHGSRSNQPQHF.